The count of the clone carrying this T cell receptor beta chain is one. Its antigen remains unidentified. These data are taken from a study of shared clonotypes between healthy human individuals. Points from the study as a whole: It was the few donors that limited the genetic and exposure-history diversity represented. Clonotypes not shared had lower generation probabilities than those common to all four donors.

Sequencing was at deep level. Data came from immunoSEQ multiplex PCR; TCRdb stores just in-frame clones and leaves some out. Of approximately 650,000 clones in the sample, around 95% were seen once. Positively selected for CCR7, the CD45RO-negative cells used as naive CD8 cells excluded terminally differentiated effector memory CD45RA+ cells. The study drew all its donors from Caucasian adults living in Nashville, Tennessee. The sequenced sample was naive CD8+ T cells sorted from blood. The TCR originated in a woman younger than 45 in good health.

The CDR3 loop is CASSESGGLEVWGTDTQYF. The CDR3 nucleotides read TGTGCCAGCAGTGAATCCGGCGGCTTGGAGGTTTGGGGCACAGATACGCAGTATTTT. The chain uses TRBV2 and TRBJ2-3, with a possible D match to TRBD2 (5 bases). Trimming took 2 bases from V and 1 from J, leaving 22 bases between them. This CDR3 contains 19 residues. Germline CDR1 is SNHLY and CDR2 is FYNNEI.